The next 25 T cell receptor beta chains were all read from a single sample in a study of cytomegalovirus exposure and HLA in healthy donors. PCR employed 60 Vbeta and 13 Jbeta primers. Profiling relied on immunoSEQ multiplex PCR, and the TCRdb table lists in-frame clones only, not all of them. The table has about 170,000 clones, about 79% seen once. Sequencing input: PBMCs. The receptors derive from a woman in her forties or fifties in good health and CMV-seronegative.

The V and J genes are TRBV19 and TRBJ2-7; 9 nucleotides match TRBD2. The germline V gene has CDR1 LNHDA and CDR2 SQIVND (reference sequence). This CDR3 has 15 amino acids. Losses at the gene ends were 3 bases for V and 0 bases for J; bases not matched to a gene: 3. The CDR3 DNA follows: TGTGCCAGTAGTATCCGAGCGGGAGGCTCCTACGAGCAGTACTTC. It encodes CASSIRAGGSYEQYF. The full variable domain, with the rest looked up from reference TRBV19 and TRBJ2-7, is DGGITQSPKYLFRKEGQNVTLSCEQNLNHDAMYWYRQDPGQGLRLIYYSQIVNDFQKGDIAEGYSVSREKKESFPLTVTSAQKNPTAFYLCASSIRAGGSYEQYFGPGTRLTVT.

This clone was seen a single time. V gene TRBV19 combines with J gene TRBJ1-1, with D tentatively TRBD1 (5 bases). This CDR3 is 14 amino acids long. Deletions cut 2 bases from V and 3 bases from J, with 10 bases between. CDR1 and CDR2 from the germline V gene are LNHDA and SQIVND (reference sequence). CDR3 sequence: CASSIMGTYTEAFF. CDR3 in DNA: TGTGCCAGTAGTATAATGGGGACTTACACTGAAGCTTTCTTT.

V gene TRBV25-1 combines with J gene TRBJ1-2; D may be TRBD1 (6 bases). This CDR3 comprises 15 residues. Trimming stripped 4 bases from V and 2 bases from J, with 14 bases between. In germline, CDR1 is MGHDK, CDR2 SYGVNS. Written as DNA, the CDR3 is TGTGCCAGCAGTGGGGAAGGCGGGGGCAACTATGGCTACACCTTC. Translation gives CASSGEGGGNYGYTF.

The gene calls are TRBV19 and TRBJ1-1; maybe TRBD1 (5 bases). From germline, CDR1 is LNHDA and CDR2 SQIVND (reference sequence). V gave up 3 bases and J gave up 0 bases, with 8 bases separating them. The CDR3 covers 14 residues. DNA of the CDR3: TGTGCCAGTAGTATTGGGGGGGTGAACACTGAAGCTTTCTTT. This sequence encodes CASSIGGVNTEAFF.

The genes are TRBV2 and TRBJ1-1; no clear D. CDR1 and CDR2 from the germline V gene are SNHLY and FYNNEI. Trimming left V 2 bases short and J 1 base short, with 8 bases between. This CDR3 spans 14 amino acids. This CDR3 is CASSEFGGNTEAFF. The DNA for the CDR3 is TGTGCCAGCAGTGAATTCGGCGGGAACACTGAAGCTTTCTTT.

A few counts support this clone. The same CDR3 can be traced to other DNA sequences in this sample. V is TRBV10-1 and J is TRBJ2-1; the match to TRBD2 covers 9 bases. This CDR3 has 15 residues. V was pared by 2 bases and J by 7 bases, with 6 bases of the junction left unmatched. Germline CDR1 WNHNN, CDR2 SYGVQD (reference sequence). DNA for the CDR3: TGCGCCAGCAGTGAGGAGGTCGCGGGGGGGAATGAGCAGTTCTTC. Its translation is CASSEEVAGGNEQFF.

In its sample, this clone was seen once. The genes are TRBV5-6 and TRBJ2-5; 10 nucleotides match TRBD2. The end of the DNA fits TRBJ2-7 better, so the J call may be wrong. The CDR3 covers 14 residues. The germline V gene has CDR1 SGHDT and CDR2 YYEEEE. The CDR3 here is CASSSGLAHYEQYF. CDR3 DNA sequence: TGTGCCAGCAGCTCGGGACTAGCGCACTACGAGCAGTACTTC.

The genes are TRBV4-1 and TRBJ2-7, with 10 nucleotides matching TRBD1. The V gene end was trimmed by 0 bases and the J gene end by 4 bases; junction bases not matched to a gene: 9. CDR1 is MGHRA, CDR2 YSYEKL, per germline. This CDR3 has 17 residues. The CDR3 here is CASSQDWAGQGLYEQYF. The CDR3 DNA sequence: TGCGCCAGCAGCCAAGATTGGGCGGGACAGGGGCTGTACGAGCAGTACTTC.

This chain connects TRBV21-1 to TRBJ2-5; TRBD2, as called in the table, went unchecked against the DNA. The closer fit of TRBJ2-7 to the DNA end suggests the J call may be wrong. TRBV21-1 is recorded as a pseudogene. The length of the CDR3 is 14 residues. CDR3 amino acids: CASSKLRPYYEQYF. Here the CDR3 DNA reads TGTGCCAGCAGCAAATTGCGTCCCTATTACGAGCAGTACTTC.

This sequence joins TRBV11-2 and TRBJ1-3, with a tentative D call TRBD1 (6 bases). Germline V CDR1 and CDR2: SGHAT, FQNNGV. The CDR3 sequence is 16 residues long. Trimming took off 4 bases at V and 4 bases at J, with 17 bases between the two ends. In DNA, the CDR3 is TGTGCCAGCAGCTCGCCTAGGGGGGGTCCCGGAAACACCATATATTTT. This encodes CASSSPRGGPGNTIYF. The complete variable domain, with remaining parts taken from reference TRBV11-2 and TRBJ1-3, reads EAGVAQSPRYKIIEKRQSVAFWCNPISGHATLYWYQQILGQGPKLLIQFQNNGVVDDSQLPKDRFSAERLKGVDSTLKIQPAKLEDSAVYLCASSSPRGGPGNTIYFGEGSWLTVV.

V and J are TRBV5-1 and TRBJ2-5; TRBD1 aligns across 8 bases. Germline V lookup: CDR1 SGHRS, CDR2 YFSETQ. This CDR3 region has 15 residues. With 7 bases clipped from V and 3 bases from J, the junction kept 11 bases outside the gene matches. The CDR3 here is CASGGFGTGEETQYF. DNA of the CDR3: TGCGCCAGCGGGGGTTTCGGGACAGGAGAAGAGACCCAGTACTTC.

This clone was seen a handful of times. The V and J genes are TRBV5-1 and TRBJ2-5; 7 nucleotides align to TRBD2. CDR1 is SGHRS, CDR2 YFSETQ, per germline. V was clipped by 4 bases and J by 5 bases; unmatched bases: 14. The CDR3 totals 16 residues. This chain's CDR3 is CASSEGTTGRGETQYF. Written as DNA, the CDR3 is TGCGCCAGCAGCGAGGGGACTACCGGGCGAGGCGAGACCCAGTACTTC.

The chain employs TRBV4-3 and TRBJ2-6, with no clear D. Germline assignment: CDR1 LGHNA and CDR2 YSLEER. The CDR3 covers 16 residues. The V gene lost 0 bases and the J gene lost 0 bases, with 6 bases spanning the gap. CDR3 sequence: CASSQDRNSGANVLTF. In DNA form, the CDR3 reads TGCGCCAGCAGCCAAGATCGTAACTCTGGGGCCAACGTCCTGACTTTC.

In this sample, this clone turned up once. The junction and the germline gene differ at one end; a read error may be behind it. This chain joins TRBV7-9 and TRBJ2-7; TRBD1 agrees at 9 bases. The CDR3 runs to 13 residues. Germline lookup yields CDR1 SEHNR and CDR2 FQNEAQ (reference sequence). CDR3: CSSSWGQGYEQYF. Written as DNA, the CDR3 is TGTTCCAGCAGCTGGGGACAGGGTTACGAGCAGTACTTC.

The gene calls are TRBV5-1 and TRBJ1-6; D is unresolved. The V end was cut by 4 bases, the J end by 7 bases, with 15 bases between. In germline, CDR1 is SGHRS, CDR2 YFSETQ. The CDR3 totals 15 residues. The CDR3 DNA is TGCGCCAGCAGCCCGGACTTACCTGGGAATTCACCCCTCCACTTT. Translating gives CASSPDLPGNSPLHF.

J is TRBJ2-1 and V is TRBV11-3; tentatively, D is TRBD2 (5 bases). The CDR3 loop spans 14 amino acids. CDR1 is SGHNT, CDR2 YENEEA, per germline. V lost 1 base and J lost 8, with 12 bases in between. CDR3 sequence: CASSLGPLVDEQFF. The CDR3 DNA sequence: TGTGCCAGCAGCTTAGGCCCACTAGTCGATGAGCAGTTCTTC.

The CDR3 DNA reads TGTGCCATCAGTTCCGCGGACACGGGGGGCTACGAGCAGTACTTC. It specifies CAISSADTGGYEQYF. The chain carries TRBV10-3 and TRBJ2-7, with 7 bases aligning to TRBD2. The trim removed 5 bases at V and 3 bases at J, leaving 10 bases unmatched. Germline values: CDR1 ENHRY, CDR2 SYGVKD. CDR3 size: 15 residues.

The J gene is TRBJ2-5, the V gene TRBV4-3; 7 bases are shared with TRBD1. The J call is doubtful: the DNA matches TRBJ2-7 better. Germline assignment: CDR1 LGHNA and CDR2 YSLEER. The length of the CDR3 is 15 residues. This chain's CDR3 is CASSHKTGISYEQYF. CDR3 in DNA: TGCGCCAGCAGCCACAAGACAGGGATATCCTACGAGCAGTACTTC.

The chain has TRBV14 and TRBJ2-6; D uncertain. Germline CDR1 is SGHDN and CDR2 is FVKESK. Trimming removed 1 base from V and 3 bases from J, with 10 bases in between. This CDR3 is built from 16 residues. CDR3 bases: TGTGCCAGCAGCCAAGTCGCGGATTATGGGGCCAACGTCCTGACTTTC. Translating gives CASSQVADYGANVLTF.

This clone was seen only a few times. The chain is built from TRBV4-2 and TRBJ2-3, with D hard to call. Trimming cost V 1 base and J 2 bases, with 7 bases left between them. The CDR3 has 14 residues. Germline V CDR1 and CDR2: LGHNA, YNFKEQ. The CDR3 protein is CASSQGLLTDTQYF. The CDR3 region has the DNA TGTGCCAGCAGCCAAGGACTGCTCACAGATACGCAGTATTTT.

The chain carries TRBV5-1 and TRBJ2-2; D is possibly TRBD1 (6 bases). The CDR3 loop spans 12 amino acids. Deletions cut 4 bases from V and 5 bases from J, with 6 bases between. The germline CDR1 and CDR2 sequences are SGHRS and YFSETQ. CDR3 DNA: TGCGCCAGCAGCACAGGGACCGGGGAGCTGTTTTTT. It encodes CASSTGTGELFF. Together with reference TRBV5-1 and TRBJ2-2, the CDR3 gives the full variable domain: KAGVTQTPRYLIKTRGQQVTLSCSPISGHRSVSWYQQTPGQGLQFLFEYFSETQRNKGNFPGRFSGRQFSNSRSEMNVSTLELGDSALYLCASSTGTGELFFGEGSRLTVL.

The V call is TRBV9, the J call TRBJ2-3, with 10 bases identical to TRBD2. V lost 4 bases and J lost 1; bases outside the gene matches: 6. Germline CDR1 and CDR2: SGDLS and YYNGEE. This CDR3 region has 16 residues. The CDR3 DNA sequence: TGTGCCAGCAGCTCTAGCGGGAGAGGGGGCACAGATACGCAGTATTTT. Its protein product is CASSSSGRGGTDTQYF.

The chain carries TRBV6-1 and TRBJ1-2, with D perhaps TRBD1 (5 bases). The V gene lost 6 bases and the J gene lost 0 bases, with 11 bases spanning the gap. The CDR3 is made up of 14 amino acids. The germline V gene encodes CDR1 MNHNS and CDR2 SASEGT. The CDR3 bases are TGTGCCAGCAGGGACGGGGGACCTAACTATGGCTACACCTTC. It yields the protein CASRDGGPNYGYTF.

On this clone: The same CDR3 also results from other DNA sequences found in this sample. This rearrangement joins TRBV29-1 to TRBJ1-6, with D possibly being TRBD1 (5 bases). The CDR3 loop spans 13 amino acids. V lost 5 bases and J lost 10, with 15 bases in between. Germline V gene sequence: CDR1 SQVTM, CDR2 ANQGSEA. DNA of the CDR3: TGCAGCGTTTGTTCGGGGGTCGGCTCACCCCTCCACTTT. It is translated as CSVCSGVGSPLHF. The entire variable domain, with the rest obtained from reference TRBV29-1 and TRBJ1-6, is as follows: SAVISQKPSRDICQRGTSLTIQCQVDSQVTMMFWYRQQPGQSLTLIATANQGSEATYESGFVIDKFPISRPNLTFSTLTVSNMSPEDSSIYLCSVCSGVGSPLHFGNGTRLTVT.

The chain recombines TRBV18 with TRBJ2-1; TRBD2 agrees at 13 bases. Germline CDR1 KGHSH, CDR2 LQKENI. This CDR3 contains 14 residues. J was trimmed by 8 bases and V by 4 bases; bases with no gene match: 2. The DNA for the CDR3 is TGTGCCAGCTCACAACTAGCGGGAGGGGATGAGCAGTTCTTC. Translating it yields CASSQLAGGDEQFF.